These 9 T cell receptor beta chains share one sample of origin, sequenced in a study of T cells in Graves' hyperthyroidism and ophthalmopathy. TCR beta CDR3 region amplification was performed from RNA transcripts. Initially, a first-round RT-PCR of the TCR CDR3 employed the HTBI primer set. TCRdb analysed the multiplex PCR reads with MiXCR anew, one entry per CDR3 protein. The data contain about 270,000 distinct CDR3 sequences, 22% of them singletons. The sequencing input was blood. The receptors stem from a man younger than 40 with Graves' ophthalmopathy.

The chain is built from TRBV20-1 and TRBJ2-7; TRBD1 aligns across 9 bases. Germline assignment: CDR1 DFQATT and CDR2 SNEGSKA (reference sequence). This CDR3 is built from 14 residues. Germline trimming cut 4 bases from V and 3 bases from J; bases unmatched to any gene: 7. The CDR3 coding sequence is TGCAGTGCTATCCTGGGGACAGGGTACTACGAGCAGTACTTC. Translation: CSAILGTGYYEQYF.

This clonotype appeared a few times. V is TRBV18 and J is TRBJ2-5; no clear D gene. V dropped 2 bases and J dropped 5 bases, with 9 bases sitting between them. CDR1 is KGHSH and CDR2 is LQKENI in the germline V gene. The CDR3 spans 13 residues. The CDR3 protein is CASSPTQTETQYF. The CDR3 bases are TGTGCCAGCTCACCAACCCAGACGGAGACCCAGTACTTC.

This clonotype was detected many times. The chain recombines TRBV2 with TRBJ2-2, with 9 bases matching TRBD2. This CDR3 is built from 15 residues. V was clipped by 6 bases and J by 6 bases; unmatched bases: 8. CDR1 and CDR2 (germline): SNHLY, FYNNEI. This CDR3 is CASSAVLAGPGELFF. Written as DNA, the CDR3 is TGTGCCAGCAGCGCCGTGCTAGCGGGGCCCGGGGAGCTGTTTTTT.

This clonotype occurred a few times. This sequence joins TRBV7-2 and TRBJ1-5; TRBD1 might be the D (5 bases). Between the trimmed V and J ends, which lost 1 base and 7 bases, there was a span of 17 bases. In germline, CDR1 is SGHTA, CDR2 FQGNSA. CDR3 size: 16 residues. The CDR3 is CASSLVGARGGQPQHF. In DNA, the CDR3 is TGTGCCAGCAGCTTAGTCGGGGCAAGGGGTGGGCAGCCCCAGCATTTT.

DNA for the CDR3: TGTGCCAGCAGTTACTCGATAGCTAGCGGCAATGAGCAGTTCTTC. It yields the protein CASSYSIASGNEQFF. The chain employs TRBV6-2 or TRBV6-3 and TRBJ2-1, with 7 bases aligning to TRBD2. This CDR3 comprises 15 residues. The germline CDR1 and CDR2 sequences are MNHEY and SVGEGT. J was trimmed by 6 bases and V by 0 bases; bases with no gene match: 5.

The chain couples TRBV29-1 to TRBJ2-7; D is uncertain. CDR3 length: 10 residues. Germline V gives CDR1 SQVTM, CDR2 ANQGSEA. Trimming shortened V by 3 bases and J by 3 bases, and 3 bases separated the two germline ends. CDR3 sequence: CSVDNYEQYF. The DNA for the CDR3 is TGCAGCGTTGATAACTACGAGCAGTACTTC.

V is TRBV5-6 and J is TRBJ1-5, with 8 bases fitting TRBD1. Germline CDR1 reads SGHDT; CDR2 reads YYEEEE. With 0 bases clipped from V and 4 bases from J, the junction kept 6 bases outside the gene matches. The CDR3 runs to 16 residues. The CDR3 here is CASSLADRGGNQPQHF. CDR3 DNA: TGTGCCAGCAGCTTGGCCGACAGGGGAGGAAATCAGCCCCAGCATTTT.

This clonotype was detected only a few times. The rearrangement joins TRBV28 to TRBJ2-7; 7 nucleotides line up with TRBD1. With V trimmed by 4 bases and J by 5 bases, 14 bases remained unmatched. CDR1 is MDHEN and CDR2 is SYDVKM in the germline V gene. The CDR3 runs 16 residues. The CDR3 is CASSSVGDRERHEQYF. The CDR3 DNA is TGTGCCAGCAGTTCGGTAGGAGACAGGGAACGACACGAGCAGTACTTC.

In its sample, this clonotype was seen a few times. The chain has TRBV10-3 and TRBJ1-1; D may be TRBD1 (5 bases). Germline CDR1 is ENHRY and CDR2 is SYGVKD. Trimming pared 0 bases from V and 6 bases from J, leaving 5 bases between. There are 12 residues in the CDR3. The CDR3: CAISESRAEAFF. CDR3 nucleotides: TGTGCCATCAGTGAGTCCAGGGCTGAAGCTTTCTTT.